The T cell receptor beta chain under discussion was sequenced for a study of beta chain features in type 1 diabetes. The CDR3 length is 14 residues. Germline CDR1 SQVTM, CDR2 ANQGSEA. The V end lost 4 bases, the J end lost 1 base, and 14 bases lay between the germline ends. Sequencing targeted expressed TCRB transcripts, as all isolated RNA had been reverse transcribed. Produced via immunoSEQ multiplex PCR; TCRdb's table is partial and in-frame only. The data show about 290,000 clones, with about 8.5% seen just once and under 1.3% held by the top ten. Whole-study findings and limits: Type 1 diabetes patients showed a moderate but significant shortening of TCRB CDR3s in all four CD4+ subsets. Patients' naive, central memory and regulatory TCRB repertoires appeared more alike than those of healthy donors.

With regard to this clone: Its antigen is still unknown.

The sample consisted of central memory CD4+ T cells from blood. The genes are TRBV29-1 and TRBJ2-7, with D perhaps TRBD2 (5 bases). The clonotype was recovered from a woman between 18 and 29 years old in good health. The CDR3 bases are TGCAGCGTTGTTCGGCGGGCCGGATCCTACGAGCAGTACTTC. Translation: CSVVRRAGSYEQYF.